These T cell receptor beta chains were read from a single sample in a study of T cell repertoires in cytomegalovirus infection. MiXCR, applied by TCRdb to the reads, yields one record per CDR3 protein. The table lists about 740,000 distinct CDR3 sequences, about a third of them singletons. The specimen was PBMCs. These receptors all stem from a human donor in good health (CMV status not recorded). Some clones in this sample may be carry-over from other donors' samples. The CDR3 runs from the conserved cysteine through the conserved F or W. A D gene is named only where the DNA matches it firmly. The size of a clone is reported for some rows only, either as once, few or many, or as a class for expanded clones.

TRBD2	TRBV7-8	many	TRBJ2-3	CASSLRSSGRATDTQYF	TGTGCCAGCAGCTTACGATCGAGCGGGAGGGCCACAGATACGCAGTATTTT
-	TRBV7-9	-	TRBJ1-2	CASSLADEGYTF	TGTGCCAGCAGCTTAGCAGACGAGGGCTACACCTTC
-	TRBV2	-	TRBJ2-2	CASNPSVEGTGELFF	TGTGCCAGCAATCCCAGCGTCGAGGGAACCGGGGAGCTGTTTTTT
TRBD1	TRBV9	-	TRBJ1-2	CASSAGTGGAFRDGYTF	TGTGCCAGCAGCGCCGGGACAGGGGGCGCTTTTCGGGATGGCTACACCTTC
TRBD1	TRBV28	many	TRBJ1-5	CASSLKGTAGAGMDNQPQHF	TGTGCCAGCAGTTTAAAAGGGACAGCCGGAGCGGGAATGGACAATCAGCCCCAGCATTTT
-	TRBV6-6	few	TRBJ1-5	CASKGGGGNQPQHF	TGTGCCAGCAAAGGGGGTGGGGGCAATCAGCCCCAGCATTTT
TRBD2	TRBV7-8	many	TRBJ2-3	CASSQTGTSGTDTQYF	TGTGCCAGCAGCCAAACCGGGACTAGCGGCACAGATACGCAGTATTTT
-	TRBV5-1	-	TRBJ1-2	CASSLEPGTSSGYTF	TGCGCCAGCAGCTTGGAACCGGGTACCTCAAGTGGCTACACCTTC
-	TRBV19	few	TRBJ1-1	CATTALGENTEAFF	TGTGCCACCACCGCCCTAGGGGAGAACACTGAAGCTTTCTTT
TRBD1	TRBV28	few	TRBJ1-1	CASSSDRRSAFF	TGTGCCAGCAGCTCGGACAGGAGGTCGGCTTTCTTT
TRBD2	TRBV20-1	-	TRBJ2-5	CSATVFHPGTSVQETQYF	TGCAGTGCCACAGTTTTCCACCCGGGGACTAGCGTTCAAGAGACCCAGTACTTC
TRBD2	TRBV28	-	TRBJ2-1	CASRAGLAGGGDEQFF	TGTGCCAGCAGGGCGGGACTAGCGGGGGGCGGCGATGAGCAGTTCTTC
-	TRBV28	-	TRBJ2-5	CASGLARETQYF	TGTGCCAGCGGGCTAGCCCGAGAGACCCAGTACTTC
TRBD1	TRBV12-3/TRBV12-4	-	TRBJ2-7	CASSSYRDSSSRRYF	TGTGCCAGCAGCAGTTACCGGGACAGTTCGTCCCGGCGGTACTTC
-	TRBV20-1	few	TRBJ2-5	CSALTGGETQYF	TGCAGTGCCCTGACCGGAGGGGAGACCCAGTACTTC
TRBD1	TRBV6-2/TRBV6-3	few	TRBJ2-7	CASSQLGQGYEQYF	TGTGCCAGCAGTCAACTGGGACAGGGGTACGAGCAGTACTTC
-	TRBV28	-	TRBJ1-1	CASLPGPLNTEAFF	TGTGCCTCGCTCCCGGGACCGTTGAACACTGAAGCTTTCTTT
-	TRBV4-1	few	TRBJ1-1	CASSQIGDVDTEAFF	TGCGCCAGCAGCCAAATAGGGGACGTAGACACTGAAGCTTTCTTT
TRBD1	TRBV5-1	many	TRBJ2-3	CASSSTGTGTSTDTQYF	TGCGCCAGCAGCTCAACCGGGACAGGGACTAGCACAGATACGCAGTATTTT